The 27 T cell receptor beta chains listed next were all sequenced from one sample in a study of neurological immune-mediated disorders. TCRdb fed the 5' RACE reads into MiXCR, producing one record per CDR3 protein. The table records about 80,000 distinct CDR3 sequences, approximately 6% of them present only once. Time point reported: longitudinal time-point 2. Sequencing was carried out using PBMCs. The receptor set was obtained from a woman aged 55 to 70 with multiple sclerosis.

This clonotype was recorded many times. The chain recombines TRBV5-1 with TRBJ1-5, with D possibly being TRBD1 (5 bases). V was shortened by 4 bases and J by 4 bases, with 15 bases between the two germline ends. The CDR3 runs to 15 residues. Germline V CDR1 and CDR2: SGHRS, YFSETQ. The CDR3 DNA sequence: TGCGCCAGCAGCCCGTTTGGGGCGTATAATCAGCCCCAGCATTTT. Protein sequence: CASSPFGAYNQPQHF.

This clonotype was recorded many times. V and J are TRBV20-1 and TRBJ1-2; 9 nucleotides align to TRBD1. The V segment lost 6 bases and the J segment 2 bases; nucleotides outside the gene matches: 4. CDR1 and CDR2 (germline): DFQATT, SNEGSKA (reference sequence). This CDR3 contains 13 residues. The CDR3 region is CSAGQGRNYGYTF. CDR3 nucleotide sequence: TGCAGTGCAGGACAGGGGCGAAACTATGGCTACACCTTC.

This clonotype was detected ten times or more. The chain combines TRBV7-8 with TRBJ1-3; the D is unclear. The V end was cut by 2 bases, the J end by 3 bases, with 14 bases between. This CDR3 comprises 16 residues. Germline CDR1 and CDR2: SGHVS and FQNEAQ. As DNA, the CDR3 is TGTGCCAGCAGCTTAAGGTCCCTGGGGAGTGGAAACACCATATATTTT. Translating it yields CASSLRSLGSGNTIYF.

This clonotype was picked up many times. The chain combines TRBV6-6 with TRBJ1-2; TRBD1 might be the D (5 bases). V was shortened by 2 bases and J by 4 bases, with 8 bases between the two germline ends. CDR1 is MNHNY, CDR2 SVGAGI, per germline (reference sequence). This CDR3 spans 13 amino acids. The CDR3 sequence is CASSYQGGYGYTF. CDR3 bases: TGTGCCAGCAGTTACCAGGGAGGCTATGGCTACACCTTC.

Many counts were recorded for this clonotype. The chain couples TRBV5-1 to TRBJ2-2; perhaps TRBD1 as D (5 bases). The V gene lost 0 bases and the J gene lost 0 bases, with 9 bases spanning the gap. Germline lookup yields CDR1 SGHRS and CDR2 YFSETQ. This CDR3 has 16 amino acids. The CDR3 sequence: CASSLARAANTGELFF. CDR3 sequence (DNA): TGCGCCAGCAGCTTGGCCAGGGCAGCGAACACCGGGGAGCTGTTTTTT.

Many counts were recorded for this clonotype. The V and J genes are TRBV7-9 and TRBJ1-2, with no clear D. This CDR3 has 16 amino acids. The ends were cut back, 3 bases at V and 8 bases at J, with 22 bases in the middle. Germline V gene lookup returns CDR1 SEHNR and CDR2 FQNEAQ (reference sequence). The CDR3 DNA is TGTGCCAGCAGCTTCCTGGATCCAACCTCGAGTATGGGCTACACCTTC. It specifies CASSFLDPTSSMGYTF.

Ten or more counts support this clonotype. The chain uses TRBV12-3 or TRBV12-4 and TRBJ1-2; 7 bases fit TRBD1. V trimming: 2 bases; J trimming: 6 bases; junction bases outside the gene matches: 6. The CDR3 length is 14 residues. The CDR3 DNA follows: TGTGCCAGCAGTTTACGACAGGGTCTTGATGGCTACACCTTC. It yields the protein CASSLRQGLDGYTF.

The genes are TRBV5-1 and TRBJ2-1, with a possible D match to TRBD1 (6 bases). Germline assignment: CDR1 SGHRS and CDR2 YFSETQ. The CDR3 consists of 16 residues. Trimming stripped 4 bases from V and 0 bases from J, with 14 bases between. The CDR3 nucleotides read TGCGCCAGCAGCAGTGGACAGCCGACCTCCTACAATGAGCAGTTCTTC. Amino acid sequence: CASSSGQPTSYNEQFF.

This clonotype was recorded many times. The J gene is TRBJ1-3, the V gene TRBV3-1; 7 bases map to TRBD1. CDR3 length equals 16 residues. CDR1 and CDR2 (germline): LGHDT, YNNKEL (reference sequence). J gave up 0 bases and V 4 bases, and 6 bases lay outside the gene matches. The DNA for the CDR3 is TGTGCCAGCAGCCGGTCAGGGGGGGGCTCTGGAAACACCATATATTTT. Its protein product is CASSRSGGGSGNTIYF.

The chain carries TRBV4-1 and TRBJ2-7, with 7 bases aligning to TRBD1. CDR1 and CDR2 from the germline V gene are MGHRA and YSYEKL. Losses at the gene ends were 0 bases for V and 3 bases for J; bases not matched to a gene: 8. CDR3 length equals 16 residues. CDR3 loop: CASSQDSTGTLYEQYF. CDR3 DNA sequence: TGCGCCAGCAGCCAAGATTCGACAGGGACCCTCTACGAGCAGTACTTC.

In this sample, this clonotype turned up many times. The chain employs TRBV12-3 or TRBV12-4 and TRBJ2-7; TRBD2 might be the D (7 bases). The V end was cut by 6 bases, the J end by 3 bases, with 15 bases between. This CDR3 spans 14 amino acids. This CDR3 is CASSLAGANYEQYF. The CDR3 nucleotides read TGTGCCAGCAGCCTTGCGGGGGCAAACTACGAGCAGTACTTC.

This clonotype was counted many times. The CDR3: CASSTGTGKGGYTF. The CDR3 bases are TGCGCCAGCAGCACAGGGACAGGGAAAGGTGGCTACACCTTC. The gene calls are TRBV5-1 and TRBJ1-2; TRBD1 matches at 9 bases. CDR1 and CDR2 from the germline V gene are SGHRS and YFSETQ. The CDR3 consists of 14 residues. Trimming removed 4 bases from V and 7 bases from J; junction bases left unmatched: 8.

This clonotype has at least ten counts. This chain links TRBV5-6 with TRBJ2-7, with TRBD2 matching 8 bases. CDR1 is SGHDT, CDR2 YYEEEE, per germline. CDR3 size: 16 residues. The trim removed 4 bases at V and 3 bases at J, leaving 12 bases unmatched. The CDR3 protein is CASSSLLGGAFYEQYF. The CDR3 DNA sequence: TGTGCCAGCAGCAGCCTCCTCGGGGGGGCCTTCTACGAGCAGTACTTC.

This clonotype was picked up many times. The chain is built from TRBV7-9 and TRBJ1-4; 11 bases match TRBD1. This CDR3 is built from 15 residues. V trimming: 4 bases; J trimming: 8 bases; junction bases outside the gene matches: 6. Per the germline V gene, CDR1 is SEHNR and CDR2 is FQNEAQ (reference sequence). CDR3 nucleotide sequence: TGTGCCAGCAGCTCAGACCGGGACAGGGGGGAAAAACTGTTTTTT. This encodes CASSSDRDRGEKLFF.

This clonotype was counted at least ten times. This rearrangement joins TRBV3-1 to TRBJ2-4, with 9 bases that match TRBD2. The V gene end was trimmed by 6 bases and the J gene end by 1 base; junction bases not matched to a gene: 4. Looked up from germline, CDR1 is LGHDT and CDR2 is YNNKEL (reference sequence). The CDR3 is made up of 15 amino acids. CDR3 nucleotides: TGTGCCAGCAGAGGCGGGGGGGCGGCCAAAAACATTCAGTACTTC. Encoded protein: CASRGGGAAKNIQYF.

This clonotype was seen repeatedly, ten times or more. V gene TRBV20-1 combines with J gene TRBJ2-7, with D possibly being TRBD1 or TRBD2 (5 bases each). Germline values: CDR1 DFQATT, CDR2 SNEGSKA (reference sequence). The CDR3 runs 14 residues. V shed 4 bases and J shed 0 bases, with 13 bases lying between them. CDR3 sequence (DNA): TGCAGTGCTAACCGGGGCGACAGCTCCTACGAGCAGTACTTC. It is translated as CSANRGDSSYEQYF.

This clonotype was recorded at least ten times. The chain couples TRBV5-5 to TRBJ1-2, with TRBD1 matching 9 bases. J was trimmed by 1 base and V by 4 bases; bases with no gene match: 5. Germline V gives CDR1 SGHKS, CDR2 YYEKEE (reference sequence). The length of the CDR3 is 15 residues. The CDR3 region has the DNA TGTGCCAGCAGCCCACAGGGGGCCTTTAACTATGGCTACACCTTC. Amino acid sequence: CASSPQGAFNYGYTF.

This clonotype was seen ten or more times. V gene TRBV5-5 combines with J gene TRBJ2-5; D call uncertain. Trimming left V 4 bases short and J 4 bases short, with 11 bases between. Germline lookup yields CDR1 SGHKS and CDR2 YYEKEE (reference sequence). The CDR3 is made up of 13 amino acids. The CDR3: CASSLQWAETQYF. Written as DNA, the CDR3 is TGTGCCAGCAGCCTTCAGTGGGCAGAGACCCAGTACTTC.

At least ten counts were recorded for this clonotype. At one of its ends the junction is not consistent with the germline gene, which may arise from a read error. The CDR3 loop reads CASSPGTTGFGELFF. The CDR3, as DNA: TGTGCTAGCAGCCCCGGGACTACTGGTTTCGGGGAGCTGTTTTTT. The rearrangement joins TRBV7-7 to TRBJ2-2; TRBD2 matches 7 bases. This CDR3 is built from 15 residues. CDR1 and CDR2 from the germline V gene are SSHAT and FNYEAQ (reference sequence).

The chain employs TRBV7-9 and TRBJ2-5, with TRBD1 identical over 8 bases. J gave up 5 bases and V 1 base, and 12 bases lay outside the gene matches. Germline V gene sequence: CDR1 SEHNR, CDR2 FQNEAQ (reference sequence). The CDR3 has 17 residues. The CDR3 reads CASSLGQGLLSAETQYF. CDR3 sequence (DNA): TGTGCCAGCAGCTTAGGACAGGGGCTCCTATCGGCGGAGACCCAGTACTTC.

This rearrangement joins TRBV6-2 or TRBV6-3 to TRBJ2-2; D uncertain. Germline-derived CDR1 and CDR2 are MNHEY and SVGEGT. This CDR3 has 12 residues. V was shortened by 6 bases and J by 5 bases, with 7 bases between the two germline ends. The CDR3 nucleotides read TGTGCCAGCAGCAGGCCGACCGGGGAGCTGTTTTTT. It specifies CASSRPTGELFF.

This clonotype was observed many times. This sequence joins TRBV4-1 and TRBJ2-3, with D perhaps TRBD1 (6 bases). The germline V gene has CDR1 MGHRA and CDR2 YSYEKL. The CDR3 sequence is 15 residues long. The V gene lost 4 bases and the J gene lost 0 bases, with 11 bases spanning the gap. The CDR3 DNA sequence: TGCGCCAGCAGCCGACAGGAGATGAGCACAGATACGCAGTATTTT. This encodes CASSRQEMSTDTQYF.

In its sample, this clonotype was seen many times. V usage is TRBV5-1 and J usage is TRBJ2-3, with 9 positions matching TRBD2. Germline V CDR1 and CDR2: SGHRS, YFSETQ. The CDR3 extends over 16 amino acids. The V segment lost 0 bases and the J segment 1 base; nucleotides outside the gene matches: 3. The CDR3: CASSLVSGGGTDTQYF. Here the CDR3 DNA reads TGCGCCAGCAGCTTGGTTAGCGGGGGAGGCACAGATACGCAGTATTTT.

The rearrangement uses TRBV6-6 and TRBJ2-1, with 10 nucleotides matching TRBD1. The trim removed 11 bases at V and 6 bases at J, leaving 7 bases unmatched. Germline CDR1 and CDR2: MNHNY and SVGAGI (reference sequence). This CDR3 region has 13 residues. The CDR3 loop is CAATGTGANEQFF. CDR3 sequence (DNA): TGTGCCGCCACCGGGACAGGGGCCAATGAGCAGTTCTTC.

This clonotype was seen at least ten times. The chain uses TRBV5-1 and TRBJ2-7, with 8 bases fitting TRBD1. Trimming at V came to 0 bases and at J to 2 bases, leaving 7 bases not matched to a gene. The germline gives CDR1 SGHRS, CDR2 YFSETQ. The CDR3 length is 16 residues. The CDR3 DNA reads as TGCGCCAGCAGCTTGGGGCCCGGGACAGGAACCTACGAGCAGTACTTC. Translating gives CASSLGPGTGTYEQYF.

This clonotype was seen at least ten times. The chain couples TRBV18 to TRBJ1-3; D is ambiguous. CDR3 length: 10 residues. Germline V gene sequence: CDR1 KGHSH, CDR2 LQKENI. The V end lost 8 bases, the J end lost 7 bases, and 6 bases lay between the germline ends. DNA of the CDR3: TGTGCCAGCGAAGGGAACACCATATATTTT. Translation gives CASEGNTIYF.

Ten or more counts support this clonotype. The J gene is TRBJ1-4, the V gene TRBV9, with TRBD1 matching 9 bases. The V and J ends lost 4 bases and 7 bases, in that order; junction bases with no gene match: 8. The CDR3 contains 15 residues. Germline CDR1 SGDLS, CDR2 YYNGEE. The CDR3 spells CASSPSGQGIEKLFF. CDR3 sequence (DNA): TGTGCCAGCAGCCCGTCGGGACAGGGCATTGAAAAACTGTTTTTT.